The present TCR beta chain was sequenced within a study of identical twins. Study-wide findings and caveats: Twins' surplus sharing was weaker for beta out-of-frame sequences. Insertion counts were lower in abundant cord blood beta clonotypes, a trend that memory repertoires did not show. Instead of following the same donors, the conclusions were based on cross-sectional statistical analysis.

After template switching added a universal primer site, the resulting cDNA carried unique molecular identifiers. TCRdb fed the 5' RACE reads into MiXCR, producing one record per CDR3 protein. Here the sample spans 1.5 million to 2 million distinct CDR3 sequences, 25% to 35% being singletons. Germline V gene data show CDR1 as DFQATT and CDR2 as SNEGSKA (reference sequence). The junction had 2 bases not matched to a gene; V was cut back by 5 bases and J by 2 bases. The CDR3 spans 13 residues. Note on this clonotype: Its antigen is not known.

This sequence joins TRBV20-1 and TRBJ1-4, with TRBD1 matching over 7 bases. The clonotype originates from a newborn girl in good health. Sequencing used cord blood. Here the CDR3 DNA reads TGCAGTGCTGCACAGGGGACTAATGAAAAACTGTTTTTT. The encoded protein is CSAAQGTNEKLFF.